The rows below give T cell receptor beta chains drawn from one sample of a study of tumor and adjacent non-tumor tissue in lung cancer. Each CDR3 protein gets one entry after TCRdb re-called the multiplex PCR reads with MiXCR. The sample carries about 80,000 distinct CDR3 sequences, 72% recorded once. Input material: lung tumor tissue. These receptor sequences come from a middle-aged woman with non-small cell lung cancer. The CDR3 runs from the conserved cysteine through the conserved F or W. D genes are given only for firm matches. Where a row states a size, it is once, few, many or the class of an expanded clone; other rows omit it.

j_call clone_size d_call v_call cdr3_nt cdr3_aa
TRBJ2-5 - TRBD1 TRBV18 TGTGCCAGCTCACCAGCCCGACAGGGGGCCGTAAAAGAGACCCAGTACTTC CASSPARQGAVKETQYF
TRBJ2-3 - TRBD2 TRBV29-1 TGCAGCGTGAGACTAGCGGTTAACACAGATACGCAGTATTTC CSVRLAVNTDTQYF
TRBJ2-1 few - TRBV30 TGTGCCTGGAGTGTATTGGGGACCGCAAATGAGCAGTTCTTC CAWSVLGTANEQFF
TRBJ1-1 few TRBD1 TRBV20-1 TGCAGTACTAGAAGGCCCCCCCAGCCCCAATTTACAGGGGGCATACTGAACACTGAAGCTTTCTTT CSTRRPPQPQFTGGILNTEAFF
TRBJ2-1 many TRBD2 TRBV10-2 TGCGCCAGCAGTGAGCGGGAGGGCAATGAGCAGTTCTTC CASSEREGNEQFF
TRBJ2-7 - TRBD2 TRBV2 TGTGCCAGCAGCCCCTCGGGAGGACTAGCGGGGAGGGGCTCCTACGAGCAGTACTTC CASSPSGGLAGRGSYEQYF
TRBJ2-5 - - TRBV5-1 TGCGCCAGCAGTTTCAGCAGAAATCAAGAGACCCAGTACTTC CASSFSRNQETQYF
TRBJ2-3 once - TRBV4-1 TGTGTCAGCAGCCGAGACAGACTGGATACGCAGTATTTT CVSSRDRLDTQYF
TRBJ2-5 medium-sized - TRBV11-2 TGTGCCAGCAGCTTAATGGGCGGGATCGAGACCCAGTACTTC CASSLMGGIETQYF
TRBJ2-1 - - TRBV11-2 TGTGCCACCACAGCTGGCCCACTCAGAAGTGAGCAGTTCTTC CATTAGPLRSEQFF
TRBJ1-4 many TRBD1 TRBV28 TGTGCCAGCGGCTCCCGGGACAGAGGGGAAAAACTGTTTTTT CASGSRDRGEKLFF
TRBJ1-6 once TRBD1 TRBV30 TGTGCCTGGAGTATGAGGGGGCTTAATAATTCACCCCTCCAATTT CAWSMRGLNNSPLQF
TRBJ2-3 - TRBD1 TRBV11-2 TGTGCCAGCAGCTTAGATCAGGGGGCCCAGATAGATAGGCAGTATTTT CASSLDQGAQIDRQYF
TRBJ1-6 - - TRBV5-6 TGTGCTAGCAGCACACCTACAGGGCCTGGGGCACCCCCCCACTTT CASSTPTGPGAPPHF
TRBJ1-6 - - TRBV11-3 TGTGTCAGCAAGCATGGGGAGAATTTACCCCTCCACTTT CVSKHGENLPLHF
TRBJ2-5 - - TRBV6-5 TGTGTCAGCTGTGCGAAGGCCAGCTTGGTGACCCAGTACTTC CVSCAKASLVTQYF
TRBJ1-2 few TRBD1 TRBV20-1 TGCAGAGCAACCGGGACAGGCTTCATCTATGGCTACACCTTC CRATGTGFIYGYTF
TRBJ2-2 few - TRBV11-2 TGTACCAGCAGCTTTTGGGAACAGGGCGGGGAGCTGTTATTT CTSSFWEQGGELLF
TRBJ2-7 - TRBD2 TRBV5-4 TGTACCAGCAGCTTGGGAGGGCAGCAGTACTTC CTSSLGGQQYF
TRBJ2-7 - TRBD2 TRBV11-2 TGTGCCAACAGCCACCCCGAGACTAGCGGATACGAGCAATACTTC CANSHPETSGYEQYF
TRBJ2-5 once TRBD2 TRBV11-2 TGTGTCAGCGGCCGGTCCACTAGCGGGCGGGAGACCCTGTACTTC CVSGRSTSGRETLYF
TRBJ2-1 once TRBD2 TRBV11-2 TGTGCCAGCAGTTTAGGGCCACTAGCGGGGCCCAATGAACAGTTCTTC CASSLGPLAGPNEQFF
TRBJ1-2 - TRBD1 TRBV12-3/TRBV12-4 TGTGTCAGCAGTCCCCGGGGCAGGGGGCCGTATGGCCACACCTTC CVSSPRGRGPYGHTF
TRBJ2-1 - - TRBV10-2 TGCGTCAGCACTCGCAGGGACGACGGGCAGTTCTTC CVSTRRDDGQFF
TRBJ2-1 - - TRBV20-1 TGCAGTGCTAGAGTAAGCTTCAATGAGCAGTTCTTC CSARVSFNEQFF
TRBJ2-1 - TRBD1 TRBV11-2 TGTGCCAGCAGCCGCCCGCAGACAGGGAGTTCCTACAATGAGCATATCTTC CASSRPQTGSSYNEHIF
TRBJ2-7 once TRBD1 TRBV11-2 TGTGCCAGCAGCCCGATACAGGGGGCCTACGAGCAATACTTC CASSPIQGAYEQYF
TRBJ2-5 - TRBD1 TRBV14 TGTGCGAGGAGCACCCAACAGGGGGCGCGGGAGACCCAGTACTTC CARSTQQGARETQYF
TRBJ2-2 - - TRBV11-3 TGTGCCGGCACCTCACGGGAGCCCGGGAAGCTGTTTTTT CAGTSREPGKLFF
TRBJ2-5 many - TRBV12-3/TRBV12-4 TGTGCCAGCAGTTTATTGGGGGGGCCCCGAGAGACCCAGTACTTC CASSLLGGPRETQYF
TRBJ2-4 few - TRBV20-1 TGCAGTGTCGGAGCGAGGTTAAAAAACATTCAGTACTTC CSVGARLKNIQYF
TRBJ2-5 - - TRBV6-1 TGTGTCAGCAGTTCAGGCTTCGGAGAGATCCAGTACTTC CVSSSGFGEIQYF
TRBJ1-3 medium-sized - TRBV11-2 TGTGCCAGCAGCAAATCGGATAGAGAGAAAGGCGGAAACACCATATATTTT CASSKSDREKGGNTIYF
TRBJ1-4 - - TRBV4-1 TGCGCCAGAAGCCAAGGGGGGGGCCGGTGGCAGAAGAATGAAAAACTGTTTTTT CARSQGGGRWQKNEKLFF
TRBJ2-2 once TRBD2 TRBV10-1 TGCGCCAACTCTGGGAGGGTGGAAACCGGGGAGCTGTTTTTT CANSGRVETGELFF
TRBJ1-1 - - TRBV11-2 TGTGCCAGCCAGGCAGTAGAGGGCGGTACTGAAGTTTTCTTT CASQAVEGGTEVFF
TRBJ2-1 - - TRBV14 TGTGCCAGTAGCCAATCCAGGGACGGGGGATACAATGAGCAGCTCTTC CASSQSRDGGYNEQLF
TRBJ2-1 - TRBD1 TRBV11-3 TGTGGCAGTAGCTCCCCGGGACAGGGCAGCAATGAGTGGTTCTTC CGSSSPGQGSNEWFF
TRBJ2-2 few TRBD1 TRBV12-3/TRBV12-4 TGCGTCAGCACCGGGGACAGGGTCACCGGGGAGCTGTTTTTT CVSTGDRVTGELFF
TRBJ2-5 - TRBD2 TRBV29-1 TGCAGCGGAGAGCGGGGGGCGTCCCAGTACTTC CSGERGASQYF
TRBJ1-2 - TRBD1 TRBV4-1 TGCGCCATCAACCAAGCCCCTGGAGACAGGGGACCGTATGGCTACACCTTC CAINQAPGDRGPYGYTF
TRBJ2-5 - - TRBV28 TGTGCCAGCAGCCCTGACGGGGAAGAGACCCAGAACTTC CASSPDGEETQNF
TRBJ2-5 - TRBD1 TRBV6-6 TGTGCCAACAGGTCGACAGGGGTGGGAGAGACCCAGTACTTC CANRSTGVGETQYF